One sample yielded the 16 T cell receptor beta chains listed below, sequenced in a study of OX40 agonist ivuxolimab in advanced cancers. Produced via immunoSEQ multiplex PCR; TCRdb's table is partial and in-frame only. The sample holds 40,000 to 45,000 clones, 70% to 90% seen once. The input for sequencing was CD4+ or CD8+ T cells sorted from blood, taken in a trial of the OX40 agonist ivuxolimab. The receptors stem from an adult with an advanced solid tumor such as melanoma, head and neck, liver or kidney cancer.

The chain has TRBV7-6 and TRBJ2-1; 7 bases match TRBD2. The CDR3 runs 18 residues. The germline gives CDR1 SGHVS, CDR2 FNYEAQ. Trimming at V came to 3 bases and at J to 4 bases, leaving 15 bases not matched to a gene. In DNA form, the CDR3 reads TGTGCCAGCAGCTTGTCCGCTGGGACTACAGAGGGTTACAATGAGCAGTTCTTC. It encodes CASSLSAGTTEGYNEQFF.

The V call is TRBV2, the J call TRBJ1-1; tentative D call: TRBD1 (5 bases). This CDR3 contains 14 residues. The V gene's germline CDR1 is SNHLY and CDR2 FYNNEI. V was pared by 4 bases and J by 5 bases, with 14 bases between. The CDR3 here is CASSARGAGTEAFF. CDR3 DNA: TGTGCCAGCAGTGCTCGAGGGGCCGGAACTGAAGCTTTCTTT.

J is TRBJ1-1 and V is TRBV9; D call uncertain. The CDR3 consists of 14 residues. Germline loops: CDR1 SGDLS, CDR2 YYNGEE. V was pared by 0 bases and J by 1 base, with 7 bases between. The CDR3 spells CASSVAAANTEAFF. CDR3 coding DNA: TGTGCCAGCAGCGTAGCCGCCGCGAACACTGAAGCTTTCTTT.

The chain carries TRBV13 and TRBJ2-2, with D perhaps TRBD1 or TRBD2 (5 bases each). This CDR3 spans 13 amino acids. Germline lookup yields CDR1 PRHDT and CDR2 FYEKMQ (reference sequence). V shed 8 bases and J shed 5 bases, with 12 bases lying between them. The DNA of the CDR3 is TGTGCCAGCGTGGGGCGCGGGACCGGGGAGCTGTTTTTT. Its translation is CASVGRGTGELFF.

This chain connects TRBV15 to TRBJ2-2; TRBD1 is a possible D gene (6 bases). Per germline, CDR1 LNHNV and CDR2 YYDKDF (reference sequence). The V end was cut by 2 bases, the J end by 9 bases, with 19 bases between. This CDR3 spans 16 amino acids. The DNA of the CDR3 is TGTGCCACCAGCAGATCAGGACAGATTCCGACAAGGGAGCTGTTTTTT. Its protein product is CATSRSGQIPTRELFF.

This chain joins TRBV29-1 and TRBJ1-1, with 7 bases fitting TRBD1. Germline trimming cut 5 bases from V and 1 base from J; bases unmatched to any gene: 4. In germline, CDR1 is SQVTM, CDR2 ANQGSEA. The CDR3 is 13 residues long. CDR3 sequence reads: CSVPGQTNTEAFF. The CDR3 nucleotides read TGCAGCGTTCCGGGACAGACGAACACTGAAGCTTTCTTT.

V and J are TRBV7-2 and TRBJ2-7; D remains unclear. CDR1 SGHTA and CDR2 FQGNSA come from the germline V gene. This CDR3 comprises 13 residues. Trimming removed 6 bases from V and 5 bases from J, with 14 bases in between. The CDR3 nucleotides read TGTGCCAGCAGGACTGGCATTCACAACGAGCAGTACTTC. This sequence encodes CASRTGIHNEQYF.

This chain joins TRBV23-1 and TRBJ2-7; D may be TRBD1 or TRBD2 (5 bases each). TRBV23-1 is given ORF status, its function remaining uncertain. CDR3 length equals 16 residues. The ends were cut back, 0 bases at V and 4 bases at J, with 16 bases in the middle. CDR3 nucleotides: TGCGCCAGCAGTCAATCCTCCCTTGACAGACTATACGAGCAGTACTTC. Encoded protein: CASSQSSLDRLYEQYF.

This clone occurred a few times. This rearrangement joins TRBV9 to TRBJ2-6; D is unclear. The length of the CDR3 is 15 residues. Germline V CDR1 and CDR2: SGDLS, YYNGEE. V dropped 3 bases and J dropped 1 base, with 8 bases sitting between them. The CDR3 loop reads CASSGSDSGANVLTF. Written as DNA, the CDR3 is TGTGCCAGCAGCGGATCAGATTCTGGGGCCAACGTCCTGACTTTC.

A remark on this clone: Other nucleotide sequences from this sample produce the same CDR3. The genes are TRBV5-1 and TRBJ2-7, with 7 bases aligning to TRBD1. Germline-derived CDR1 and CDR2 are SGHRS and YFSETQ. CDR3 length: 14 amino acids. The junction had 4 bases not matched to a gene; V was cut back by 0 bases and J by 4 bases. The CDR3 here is CASSLGQGSYEQYF. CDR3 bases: TGCGCCAGCAGCTTGGGACAGGGTAGTTACGAGCAGTACTTC.

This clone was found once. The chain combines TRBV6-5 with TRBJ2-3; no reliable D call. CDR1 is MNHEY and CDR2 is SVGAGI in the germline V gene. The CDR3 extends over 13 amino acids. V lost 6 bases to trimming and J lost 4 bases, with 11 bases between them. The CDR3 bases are TGTGCCAGCAGCCCTGGTCCCGCAGATACGCAGTATTTT. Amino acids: CASSPGPADTQYF.

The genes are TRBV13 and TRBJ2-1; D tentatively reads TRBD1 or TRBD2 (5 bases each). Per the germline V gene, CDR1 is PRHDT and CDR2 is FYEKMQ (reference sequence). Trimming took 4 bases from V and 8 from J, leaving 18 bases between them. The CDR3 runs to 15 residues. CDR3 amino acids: CASSSRGRKGHEQFF. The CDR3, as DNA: TGTGCCAGCAGCTCTCGTGGGAGAAAGGGGCATGAGCAGTTCTTC.

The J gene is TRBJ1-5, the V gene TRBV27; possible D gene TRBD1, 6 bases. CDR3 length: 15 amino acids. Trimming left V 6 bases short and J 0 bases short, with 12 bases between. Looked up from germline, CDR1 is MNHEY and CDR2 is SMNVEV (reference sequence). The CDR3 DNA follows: TGTGCCAGCAGCCCGACAGGCAATAGCAATCAGCCCCAGCATTTT. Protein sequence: CASSPTGNSNQPQHF.

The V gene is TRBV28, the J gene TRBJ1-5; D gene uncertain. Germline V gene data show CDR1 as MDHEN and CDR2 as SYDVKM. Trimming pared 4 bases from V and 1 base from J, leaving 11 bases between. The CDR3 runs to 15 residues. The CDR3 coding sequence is TGTGCCAGCAGTTACGGTTCTTGGAGCAATCAGCCCCAGCATTTT. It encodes CASSYGSWSNQPQHF.

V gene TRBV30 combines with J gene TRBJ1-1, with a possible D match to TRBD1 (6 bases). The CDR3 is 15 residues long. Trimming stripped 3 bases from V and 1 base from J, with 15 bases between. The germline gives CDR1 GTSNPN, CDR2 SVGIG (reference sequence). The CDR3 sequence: CAWRWGPGSNTEAFF. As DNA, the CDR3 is TGTGCCTGGAGGTGGGGGCCGGGTTCGAACACTGAAGCTTTCTTT.

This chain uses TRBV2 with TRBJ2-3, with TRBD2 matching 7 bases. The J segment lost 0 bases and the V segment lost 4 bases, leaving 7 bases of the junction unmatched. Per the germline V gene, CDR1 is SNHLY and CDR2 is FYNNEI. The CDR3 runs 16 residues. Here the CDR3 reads CASSAGTTFSTDTQYF. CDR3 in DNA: TGTGCCAGCAGTGCCGGGACTACGTTTAGCACAGATACGCAGTATTTT.